This TCR beta chain was profiled in a study of post-analysis software for immune sequencing data. For the study at large: Relapsing-remitting, secondary progressive and progressive-relapsing forms made up the multiple sclerosis disease courses. Study-wide results and caveats: Batch-matched samples strongly co-clustered by F measure. Controls showed lower frequencies than patients for four to six TRBV segments, and TRBV5-6, TRBV5-1 and TRBV20-1 were among these. Controls significantly exceeded multiple sclerosis patients in normalized Chao1 diversity.

The authors incorporated unique molecular identifiers into the TCR beta cDNA libraries. Starting from approximately 1 to 10 million T cells, the study yielded 460,000 or so cDNA molecules. TCRdb recomputed calls from the PCR reads with MiXCR, one row per CDR3 protein. Of hundreds of thousands of distinct CDR3 sequences in the sample, roughly 38% were seen once. Remarks on this clonotype: The antigen is unknown.

This CDR3 spans 13 amino acids. The V and J ends lost 5 bases and 4 bases respectively, with 9 bases between them. Germline CDR1 reads SEHNR; CDR2 reads FQNEAQ (reference sequence). This TCR derives from a girl aged 2 to 10 with multiple sclerosis. Sequencing was carried out using blood. The rearrangement links TRBV7-9 to TRBJ2-4; D not resolved. The CDR3 DNA reads as TGTGCCAGCAGCCCTACGGTAAAAAACATTCAGTACTTC. Protein: CASSPTVKNIQYF.